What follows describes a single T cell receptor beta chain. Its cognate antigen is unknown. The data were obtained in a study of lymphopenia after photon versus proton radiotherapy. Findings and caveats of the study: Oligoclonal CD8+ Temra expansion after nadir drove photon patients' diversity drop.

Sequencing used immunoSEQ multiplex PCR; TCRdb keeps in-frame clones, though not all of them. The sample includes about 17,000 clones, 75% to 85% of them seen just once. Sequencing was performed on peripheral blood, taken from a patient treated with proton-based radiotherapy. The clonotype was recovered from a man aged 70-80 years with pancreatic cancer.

The CDR3: CASSPRDRDDGELFF. As DNA, the CDR3 is TGTGCCAGCTCACCCCGGGACAGGGATGACGGGGAGCTGTTTTTT. This rearrangement joins TRBV18 to TRBJ2-2; 9 bases are a match to TRBD1. The CDR3 spans 15 residues. With V trimmed by 3 bases and J by 7 bases, 6 bases remained unmatched. Germline CDR1 KGHSH, CDR2 LQKENI.